This T cell receptor beta chain appears in the sequencing data of a study of T cells in Graves' hyperthyroidism and ophthalmopathy. This clonotype was picked up many times. This CDR3 contains 17 residues. With V trimmed by 0 bases and J by 3 bases, 6 bases remained unmatched. The V gene's germline CDR1 is DFQATT and CDR2 SNEGSKA (reference sequence). The diagnoses drew upon clinical symptoms, serum thyroxine and TRAb, thyroid ultrasound and orbital computed tomography. Template material for amplifying TCR beta CDR3 regions consisted of RNA transcripts. With the HTBI primer set, the TCR CDR3 went through a first round of RT-PCR. TCRdb passed the multiplex PCR reads through MiXCR, listing each CDR3 protein once. The sample lists over 300,000 distinct CDR3 sequences; about an eighth were seen once.

The sample comprised blood. This receptor was identified in a woman in her thirties or forties with Graves' ophthalmopathy. This chain joins TRBV20-1 and TRBJ2-3, with TRBD2 matching over 13 bases. CDR3 DNA sequence: TGCAGTGCTAGAGATCCCTGGACTAGCGGGAGTACAGATACGCAGTATTTT. It translates to CSARDPWTSGSTDTQYF.